This T cell receptor (beta chain) is from a study of molecular identifiers for immune sequencing clone quantification. TCRdb processed the PCR reads anew with MiXCR; each CDR3 protein has one entry. The sample carries 490,000 or so distinct CDR3 sequences, over 20% recorded once. This clonotype came up many times. Source material: naive CD8+ T cells from blood, with Jurkat cell RNA spiked in. Subset noted: FACS-sorted CD8+CD4-CCR7+CD45RA+ naive T cells. The clonotype originates from a human donor in good health. Some libraries in this study had Jurkat cell RNA spiked in.

CDR3 in amino acids: CAISLQGDTQYF. CDR3 DNA: TGTGCCATCAGTCTACAGGGGGATACGCAGTATTTT. The chain joins TRBV10-3 to TRBJ2-3, with TRBD1 matching 7 bases. CDR1 is ENHRY, CDR2 SYGVKD, per germline. The CDR3 contains 12 residues. V gave up 5 bases and J gave up 6 bases; unmatched junction bases: 2.